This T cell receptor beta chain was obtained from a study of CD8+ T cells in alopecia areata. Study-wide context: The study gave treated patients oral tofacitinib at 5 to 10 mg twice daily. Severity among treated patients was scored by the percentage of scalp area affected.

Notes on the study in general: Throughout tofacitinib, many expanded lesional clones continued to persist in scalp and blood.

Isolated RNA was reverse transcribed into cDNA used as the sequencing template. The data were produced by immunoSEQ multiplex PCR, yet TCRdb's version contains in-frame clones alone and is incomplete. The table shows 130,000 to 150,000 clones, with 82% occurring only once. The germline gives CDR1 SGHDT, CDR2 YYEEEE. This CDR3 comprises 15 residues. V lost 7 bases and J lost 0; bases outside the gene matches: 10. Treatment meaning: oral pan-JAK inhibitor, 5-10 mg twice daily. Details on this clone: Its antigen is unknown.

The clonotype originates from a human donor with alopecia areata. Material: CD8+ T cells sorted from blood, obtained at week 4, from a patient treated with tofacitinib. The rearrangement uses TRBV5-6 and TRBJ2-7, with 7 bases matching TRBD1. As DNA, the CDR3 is TGTGCCAGCTACAGGGGAATTTGGGGCTCCTACGAGCAGTACTTC. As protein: CASYRGIWGSYEQYF.